This entry concerns a single TCR beta chain. The CDR3 covers 14 residues. The germline gives CDR1 MNHEY, CDR2 SMNVEV (reference sequence). Trimming took 6 bases from V and 11 from J; bases not matched to a gene: 12. This record comes from a study of blood T cells in healthy people across ages. A second PCR of roughly 7 to 11 cycles used a sample-barcoded 5' primer and a J-beta primer mix. MiXCR, applied by TCRdb to the 5' RACE reads, yields one record per CDR3 protein. The profile shows hundreds of thousands of distinct CDR3 sequences, roughly 34% of them singletons. At least 5 micrograms of total RNA were extracted per sample.

The chain joins TRBV27 to TRBJ2-5, with TRBD1 matching 10 bases. The clonotype originates from a man aged 18-30 years in good health. Sequencing was done on a sample of blood. CDR3 residues: CASSQDRGPNEQYF. CDR3 sequence (DNA): TGTGCCAGCAGCCAAGACAGGGGGCCAAATGAGCAGTACTTC.